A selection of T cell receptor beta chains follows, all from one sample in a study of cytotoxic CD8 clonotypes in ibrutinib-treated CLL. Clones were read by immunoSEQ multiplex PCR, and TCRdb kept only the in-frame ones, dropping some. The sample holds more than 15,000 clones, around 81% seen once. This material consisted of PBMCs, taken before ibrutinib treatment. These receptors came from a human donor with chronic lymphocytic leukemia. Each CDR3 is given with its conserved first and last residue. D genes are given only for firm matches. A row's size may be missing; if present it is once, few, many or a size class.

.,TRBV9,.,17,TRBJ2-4,TGTGCCAGCAGCGTAGATGGGCAGGGGGGAACCAAAAACATTCAGTACTTC,CASSVDGQGGTKNIQYF
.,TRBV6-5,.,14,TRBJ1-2,TGTGCCAGCAGTTATCTTCAGGGGCGAGATGGCTACACCTTC,CASSYLQGRDGYTF
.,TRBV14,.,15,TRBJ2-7,TGTGCCAGCAGCCAACCGGGGCATAGATCCTACGAGCAGTACTTC,CASSQPGHRSYEQYF
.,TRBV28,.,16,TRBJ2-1,TGTGCCAGCAGTTCCAGAAGGGGGAATCTCTACAATGAGCAGTTCTTC,CASSSRRGNLYNEQFF
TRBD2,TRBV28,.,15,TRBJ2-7,TGTGCCAGCAGCTTCGGGGGGTCGAGCTCCTACGAGCAGTACTTC,CASSFGGSSSYEQYF
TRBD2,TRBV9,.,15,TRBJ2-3,TGTGCCAGCAGCGTCCGACTAGCGGGAGCAGATACGCAGTATTTT,CASSVRLAGADTQYF
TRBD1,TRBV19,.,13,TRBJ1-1,TGTGCCAGTAGTTCGCAGGGGGACACTGAAGCTTTCTTT,CASSSQGDTEAFF
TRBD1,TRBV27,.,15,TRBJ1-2,TGTGCCAGCAGTCCCTCGGGACAGGGTCTCAATGGCTACACCTTC,CASSPSGQGLNGYTF
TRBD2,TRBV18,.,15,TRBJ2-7,TGTGCCAGCTCACCCACAGCGGGAGGCTTCTACGAGCAGTACTTC,CASSPTAGGFYEQYF
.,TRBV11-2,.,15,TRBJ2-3,TGTGCCAGCAGCTTAGTAGCGCGGGGCACAGATACGCAGTATTTT,CASSLVARGTDTQYF
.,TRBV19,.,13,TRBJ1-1,TGTGCCACCGGAGAGGGGAAGAACACTGAAGCTTTCTTT,CATGEGKNTEAFF
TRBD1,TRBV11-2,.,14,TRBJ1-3,TGTGCCAGCAGCCATCCGGGACAGGGAAACACCATATATTTT,CASSHPGQGNTIYF
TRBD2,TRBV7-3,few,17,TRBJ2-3,TGTGCCAGCAGCTCGCATCTAGCGGGAGCCGGCACAGATACGCAGTATTTT,CASSSHLAGAGTDTQYF
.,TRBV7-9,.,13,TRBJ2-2,TGTGCCAGCAGCTCTTACAGGGCCGGGGAGCTGTTTTTT,CASSSYRAGELFF
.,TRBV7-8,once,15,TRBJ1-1,TGTGCCAGCAGCTTGGTCGTTGGGGTGAACACTGAAGCTTTCTTT,CASSLVVGVNTEAFF
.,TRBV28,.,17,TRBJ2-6,TGTGCCAGCAGTTCCCACCAGTCGGGGGCTGGGGCCAACGTCCTGACTTTC,CASSSHQSGAGANVLTF
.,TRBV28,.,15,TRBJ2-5,TGTGCCAGCAGCTCCCCCGCAGGGGAGGGGGAGACCCAGTACTTC,CASSSPAGEGETQYF
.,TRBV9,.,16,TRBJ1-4,TGTGCCAGCAGCGTATGGGGAGGCGCCCCAGGAGAAAAACTGTTTTTT,CASSVWGGAPGEKLFF
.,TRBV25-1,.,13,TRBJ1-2,TGTGCCAGCAGTGAGCCGGGTGCTCATGGCTACACCTTC,CASSEPGAHGYTF
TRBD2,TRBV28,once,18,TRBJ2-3,TGTGCCACGAGCTCCCTGGATAGCGGGAGAGGGAGCACAGATACGCAGTATTTT,CATSSLDSGRGSTDTQYF
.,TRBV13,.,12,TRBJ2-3,TGTGCCAGCAGCCCTGGCACAGATACGCAGTATTTT,CASSPGTDTQYF
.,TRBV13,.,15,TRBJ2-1,TGTGCCAGCAGCTCCTTCCTTTCTGGAAGGAATGAGCAGTTCTTC,CASSSFLSGRNEQFF
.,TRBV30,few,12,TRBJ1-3,TGTGCCTGGAAGGGGTTGGGAAACACCATATATTTT,CAWKGLGNTIYF
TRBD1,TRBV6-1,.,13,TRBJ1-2,TGTGCCAGCAGACCTACAGGGGGCGGCGGCTACACCTTC,CASRPTGGGGYTF
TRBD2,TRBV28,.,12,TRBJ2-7,TGTGCCAGCAGTGCCCGCGGGGGGGAGCAGTACTTC,CASSARGGEQYF
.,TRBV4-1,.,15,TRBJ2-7,TGCGCCAGCAGCCACCCTCGAGGACAGACCTACGAGCAGTACTTC,CASSHPRGQTYEQYF
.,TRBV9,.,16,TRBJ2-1,TGTGCCAGCAGCGCGGGGGCCAGCGGTACCTACAATGAGCAGTTCTTC,CASSAGASGTYNEQFF
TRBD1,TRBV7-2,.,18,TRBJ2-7,TGTGCCAGCAGCTTGGAGCGGGACAGGGCCCTGAGCTCCTACGAGCAGTACTTC,CASSLERDRALSSYEQYF
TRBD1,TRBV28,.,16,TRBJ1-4,TGTGCCAGCAGTTTACCCCGACAGGGTACGGGGGAAAAACTGTTTTTT,CASSLPRQGTGEKLFF
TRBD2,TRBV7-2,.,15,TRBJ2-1,TGTGCCAGCAGCTTAGAGACTAGCGGATACAATGAGCAGTTCTTC,CASSLETSGYNEQFF
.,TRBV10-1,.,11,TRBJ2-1,TGCGCCAGCAGTGAGGGGAATGAGCAGTTCTTC,CASSEGNEQFF